Listed below are T cell receptor beta chains from one sample, sequenced in a study of T cell repertoires in cytomegalovirus infection. TCRdb reprocessed the reads via MiXCR and lists one record per CDR3 protein. The data contain about 260,000 distinct CDR3 sequences, around 15% of them singletons. Sequencing was performed on PBMCs. Receptors were obtained from a human donor in good health (CMV status not recorded). Some clones in this sample may be carry-over from other donors' samples. The CDR3 runs from the conserved cysteine through the conserved F or W. The order of the fields is clone size, J gene, V gene, D gene, CDR3 protein, CDR3 DNA. D genes are given only for firm matches. Where a row states a size, it is once, few, many or the class of an expanded clone; other rows omit it.

>many|TRBJ2-7|TRBV7-2|.
CASSLSRRAGGSYEQYF
TGTGCCAGCAGCTTAAGTCGTCGCGCAGGGGGGTCCTACGAGCAGTACTTC
>few|TRBJ2-3|TRBV10-3|.
CAISPGQGSNTQYF
TGTGCCATCAGCCCCGGGCAGGGGTCAAATACGCAGTATTTT
>many|TRBJ1-5|TRBV6-1|TRBD1
CASSDAGGIQPQHF
TGTGCCAGCAGTGACGCAGGGGGCATCCAGCCCCAGCATTTT
>.|TRBJ2-2|TRBV19|.
CASNTWDTGELFF
TGTGCCAGTAATACGTGGGACACCGGGGAGCTGTTTTTT
>.|TRBJ1-1|TRBV12-3/TRBV12-4|TRBD1
CASSLGTGDEAFF
TGTGCCAGCAGTTTAGGGACAGGGGATGAAGCTTTCTTT
>.|TRBJ2-7|TRBV7-9|.
CASSWKWYEQYF
TGTGCCAGCAGCTGGAAGTGGTACGAGCAGTACTTC
>.|TRBJ2-1|TRBV20-1|TRBD2
CSATSGTSVHNEQFF
TGCAGTGCTACATCCGGGACTAGCGTTCACAATGAGCAGTTCTTC
>.|TRBJ2-3|TRBV24-1|TRBD2
CATSDHTKLAGGTDTQYF
TGTGCCACCAGTGATCACACCAAGCTGGCGGGAGGCACAGATACGCAGTATTTT
>.|TRBJ2-7|TRBV19|.
CASRLRASGQYEQYF
TGTGCCAGTAGGCTAAGAGCTTCAGGCCAATACGAGCAGTACTTC
>.|TRBJ2-1|TRBV24-1|.
CATSDSGHTYNEQFF
TGTGCCACCAGTGATTCGGGGCACACCTACAATGAGCAGTTCTTC
>few|TRBJ1-2|TRBV11-2|.
CASSLSGGGFYGYTF
TGTGCCAGCAGCTTATCGGGGGGGGGATTCTATGGCTACACCTTC
>.|TRBJ1-2|TRBV2|.
CASRGPLKVYGYTF
TGTGCCAGCCGGGGGCCCCTTAAGGTCTATGGCTACACCTTC
>few|TRBJ1-1|TRBV12-3/TRBV12-4|.
CASSPRRTEAFF
TGTGCCAGCAGCCCCCGGCGCACCGAAGCTTTCTTT
>many|TRBJ2-3|TRBV6-5|TRBD2
CASSRLRGLAITDTQYF
TGTGCCAGCAGCAGACTACGCGGACTAGCAATTACAGATACGCAGTATTTT
>many|TRBJ1-6|TRBV7-8|TRBD1
CASSPWTGGNSPLHF
TGTGCCAGCAGCCCGTGGACAGGAGGGAATTCACCCCTCCACTTT
>.|TRBJ2-6|TRBV6-2/TRBV6-3|.
CASSRGYSGANVLTF
TGTGCCAGCAGTCGTGGTTACTCTGGGGCCAACGTCCTGACTTTC
>once|TRBJ2-2|TRBV6-2/TRBV6-3|TRBD1
CASSDPGQGVTGELFF
TGTGCCAGCAGCGATCCGGGACAGGGGGTTACCGGGGAGCTGTTTTTT
>.|TRBJ1-1|TRBV29-1|.
CSVEELPNTEAFF
TGCAGCGTTGAGGAGCTTCCGAACACTGAAGCTTTCTTT
>.|TRBJ1-1|TRBV12-5|.
CASGLGRVKGTTEAFF
TGTGCTAGTGGTTTGGGAAGGGTGAAGGGAACCACTGAAGCTTTCTTT